The present TCR beta chain was sequenced within a study of blood T cell repertoires in COVID-19. This CDR3 is 14 amino acids long. Trimming stripped 3 bases from V and 1 base from J, with 7 bases between. Germline CDR1 reads LNHNV; CDR2 reads YYDKDF (reference sequence). Generated by immunoSEQ multiplex PCR, the TCRdb table keeps only in-frame clones and is missing some. Of about 300,000 clones in the sample, around 88% were seen once. The source is a woman in her forties or fifties with acute or convalescent COVID-19. Sequenced: peripheral blood. V is TRBV15 and J is TRBJ1-3, with D perhaps TRBD1 (5 bases). CDR3 amino acids: CATSSRVSGNTIYF. The CDR3 coding sequence is TGTGCCACCAGCAGCAGGGTATCTGGAAACACCATATATTTT.